This T cell receptor (beta chain) was observed in a study of vaccination and CD4 T cells after COVID-19. Findings of the study overall: Median SARS-CoV-2-reactive clonotype numbers rose nonsignificantly, roughly 21 to 38. Investigators enrolled relatively few convalescent patients and included no early post-infection timepoints.

An Oncomine TCR Beta short-read assay was used to sequence the DNA from cultured CD4+ T cells. TCRdb analysed the PCR reads with MiXCR anew, one entry per CDR3 protein. The sample consists of around 26,000 distinct CDR3 sequences, 40% to 50% of them appearing once. This clonotype has just a few counts. The antigen is unknown. Trimming cost V 6 bases and J 7 bases, with 18 bases left between them. The CDR3 has 15 residues. CDR1 LNHDA and CDR2 SQIVND come from the germline V gene (reference sequence). Indicated treatment: roughly ten-day PBMC culture with coronavirus spike peptide pools or control peptides (ViraFEST assay). Fresh IL-2 medium was used to replace half of the medium on days 3 and 7.

Sequenced: CD4+ T cells from blood, cultured in vitro. This TCR derives from a human donor who had recovered from COVID-19. The V and J genes are TRBV19 and TRBJ1-4; a weak D match, TRBD1 (5 bases). The CDR3, as DNA: TGTGCCAGTAGACCTTCGGGGCCCCGAGGTGAAAAACTGTTTTTT. It is translated as CASRPSGPRGEKLFF. Using reference TRBV19 and TRBJ1-4 for the parts outside the CDR3, the full variable domain is DGGITQSPKYLFRKEGQNVTLSCEQNLNHDAMYWYRQDPGQGLRLIYYSQIVNDFQKGDIAEGYSVSREKKESFPLTVTSAQKNPTAFYLCASRPSGPRGEKLFFGSGTQLSVL.